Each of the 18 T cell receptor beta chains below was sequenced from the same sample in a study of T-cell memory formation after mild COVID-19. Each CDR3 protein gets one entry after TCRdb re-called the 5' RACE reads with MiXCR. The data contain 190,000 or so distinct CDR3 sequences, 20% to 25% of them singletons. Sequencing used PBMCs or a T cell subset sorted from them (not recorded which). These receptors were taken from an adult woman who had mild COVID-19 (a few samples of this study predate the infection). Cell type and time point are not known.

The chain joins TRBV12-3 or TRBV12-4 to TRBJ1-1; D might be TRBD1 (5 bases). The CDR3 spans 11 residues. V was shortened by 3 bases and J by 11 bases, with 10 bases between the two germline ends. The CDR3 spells CASSLGRDAFF. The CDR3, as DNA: TGTGCCAGCAGTTTGGGGAGGGACGCTTTCTTT.

CDR3 DNA: TGTGCCAGCAGCGCTAGCGGGGGGGAGCCGGATACGCAGTATTTT. The encoded protein is CASSASGGEPDTQYF. The V and J genes are TRBV7-8 and TRBJ2-3; 12 bases line up with TRBD2. V dropped 5 bases and J dropped 6; count of bases not matched to a gene: 6. Germline V gene lookup returns CDR1 SGHVS and CDR2 FQNEAQ. The CDR3 has 15 residues. Full variable domain (missing parts from reference TRBV7-8 and TRBJ2-3): GAGVSQSPRYKVAKRGQDVALRCDPISGHVSLFWYQQALGQGPEFLTYFQNEAQLDKSGLPSDRFFAERPEGSVSTLKIQRTQQEDSAVYLCASSASGGEPDTQYFGPGTRLTVL.

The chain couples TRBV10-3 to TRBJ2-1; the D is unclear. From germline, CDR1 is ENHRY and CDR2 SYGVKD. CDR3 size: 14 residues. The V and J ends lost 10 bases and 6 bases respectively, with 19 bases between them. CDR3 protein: CASLAASGPNEQFF. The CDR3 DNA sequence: TGTGCCAGCCTCGCGGCAAGTGGGCCCAATGAGCAGTTCTTC.

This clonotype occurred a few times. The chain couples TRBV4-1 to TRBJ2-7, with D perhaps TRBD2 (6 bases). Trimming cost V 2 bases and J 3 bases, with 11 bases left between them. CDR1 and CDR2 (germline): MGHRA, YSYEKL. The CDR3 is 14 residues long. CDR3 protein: CASSQWGGDYEQYF. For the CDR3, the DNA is TGCGCCAGCAGCCAATGGGGCGGGGACTACGAGCAGTACTTC.

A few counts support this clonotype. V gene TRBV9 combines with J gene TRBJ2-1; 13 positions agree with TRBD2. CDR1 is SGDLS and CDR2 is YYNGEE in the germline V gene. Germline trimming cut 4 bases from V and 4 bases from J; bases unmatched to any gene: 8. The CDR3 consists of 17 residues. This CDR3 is CASSPTSGRAAYNEQFF. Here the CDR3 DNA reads TGTGCCAGCAGCCCAACTAGCGGGAGGGCCGCGTACAATGAGCAGTTCTTC.

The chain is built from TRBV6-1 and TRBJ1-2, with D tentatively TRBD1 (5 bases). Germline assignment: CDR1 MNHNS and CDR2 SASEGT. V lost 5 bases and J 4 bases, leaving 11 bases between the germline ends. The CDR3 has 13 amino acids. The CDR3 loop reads CASSYTGGYGYTF. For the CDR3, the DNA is TGTGCCAGCAGTTACACTGGGGGCTATGGCTACACCTTC.

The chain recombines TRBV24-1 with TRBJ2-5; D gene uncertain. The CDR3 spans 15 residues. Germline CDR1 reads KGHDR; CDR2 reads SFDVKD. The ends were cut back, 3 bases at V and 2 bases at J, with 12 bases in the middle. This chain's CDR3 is CATSDGSAVQETQYF. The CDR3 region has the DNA TGTGCCACCAGTGATGGCTCGGCAGTTCAAGAGACCCAGTACTTC.

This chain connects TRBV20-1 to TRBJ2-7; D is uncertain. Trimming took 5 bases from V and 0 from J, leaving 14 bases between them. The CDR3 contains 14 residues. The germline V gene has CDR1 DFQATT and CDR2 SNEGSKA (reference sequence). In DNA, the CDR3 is TGCAGTGCTCCCTGGAAGCCGATCTCCTACGAGCAGTACTTC. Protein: CSAPWKPISYEQYF.

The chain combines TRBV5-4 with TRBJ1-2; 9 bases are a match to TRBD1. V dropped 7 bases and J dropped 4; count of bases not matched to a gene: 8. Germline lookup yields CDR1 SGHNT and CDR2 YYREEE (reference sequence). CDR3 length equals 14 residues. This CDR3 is CASLNRGPVYGYTF. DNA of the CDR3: TGTGCCAGCCTAAACAGGGGGCCGGTCTATGGCTACACCTTC.

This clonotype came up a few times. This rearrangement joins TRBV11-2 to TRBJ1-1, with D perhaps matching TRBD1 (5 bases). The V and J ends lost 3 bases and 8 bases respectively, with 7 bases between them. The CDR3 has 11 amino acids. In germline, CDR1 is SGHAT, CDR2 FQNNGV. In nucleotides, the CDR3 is TGTGCCAGCAGCTTCCCAGGGGAAGCTTTCTTT. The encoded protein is CASSFPGEAFF.

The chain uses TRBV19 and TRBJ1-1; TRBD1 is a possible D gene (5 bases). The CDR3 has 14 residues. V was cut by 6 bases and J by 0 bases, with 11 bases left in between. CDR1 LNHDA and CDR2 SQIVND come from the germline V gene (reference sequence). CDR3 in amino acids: CASRWGIVNTEAFF. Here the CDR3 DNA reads TGTGCCAGTAGATGGGGGATCGTGAACACTGAAGCTTTCTTT.

The CDR3 DNA reads TGCAGCGTTCCGGACAGGGGACTGTATGGCTACACCTTC. It specifies CSVPDRGLYGYTF. The V gene is TRBV29-1, the J gene TRBJ1-2; 9 nucleotides line up with TRBD1. The CDR3 runs to 13 residues. V was clipped by 5 bases and J by 5 bases; unmatched bases: 6. Germline V gives CDR1 SQVTM, CDR2 ANQGSEA.

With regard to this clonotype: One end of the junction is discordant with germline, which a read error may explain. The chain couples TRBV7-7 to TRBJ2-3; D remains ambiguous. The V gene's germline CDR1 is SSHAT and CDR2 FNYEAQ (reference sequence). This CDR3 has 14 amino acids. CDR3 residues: CASSFGQSTDTQYF. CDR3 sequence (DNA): TGTGCTAGCAGCTTTGGGCAGAGCACAGATACGCAGTATTTT.

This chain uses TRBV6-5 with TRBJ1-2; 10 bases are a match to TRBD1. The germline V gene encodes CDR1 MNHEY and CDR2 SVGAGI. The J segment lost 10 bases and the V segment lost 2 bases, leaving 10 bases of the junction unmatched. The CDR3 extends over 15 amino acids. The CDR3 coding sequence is TGTGCCAGCAGTTACAGGACCGGGACAGGGGTCCCCTACACCTTC. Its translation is CASSYRTGTGVPYTF.

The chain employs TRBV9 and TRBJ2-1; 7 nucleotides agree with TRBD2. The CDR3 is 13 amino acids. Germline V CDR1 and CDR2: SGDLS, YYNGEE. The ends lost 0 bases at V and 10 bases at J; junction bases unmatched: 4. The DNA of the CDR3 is TGTGCCAGCAGCGTAGGTCTAGCGGAGGAGCAGTTCTTC. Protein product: CASSVGLAEEQFF.

CDR3 sequence: CASSQAMETQYF. As DNA, the CDR3 is TGTGCCAGCAGCCAGGCGATGGAGACCCAGTACTTC. The chain uses TRBV3-1 and TRBJ2-5; no clear D. The germline V gene encodes CDR1 LGHDT and CDR2 YNNKEL (reference sequence). CDR3 length equals 12 residues. Trimming pared 3 bases from V and 5 bases from J, leaving 7 bases between.

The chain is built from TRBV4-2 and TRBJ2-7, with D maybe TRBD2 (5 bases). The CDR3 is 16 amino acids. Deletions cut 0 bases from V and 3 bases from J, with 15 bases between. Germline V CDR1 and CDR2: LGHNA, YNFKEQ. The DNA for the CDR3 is TGTGCCAGCAGCCAAGAGGGGTCCTCGGGAATCTACGAGCAGTACTTC. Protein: CASSQEGSSGIYEQYF.

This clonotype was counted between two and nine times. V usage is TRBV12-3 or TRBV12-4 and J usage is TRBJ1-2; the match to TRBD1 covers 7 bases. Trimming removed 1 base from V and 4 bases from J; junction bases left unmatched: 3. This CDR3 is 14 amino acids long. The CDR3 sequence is CASSLGAGGYGYTF. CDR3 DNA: TGTGCCAGCAGTTTAGGTGCAGGGGGCTATGGCTACACCTTC.